The entry that follows covers one TCR beta chain sequence. Assay: immunoSEQ multiplex PCR; the TCRdb copy retains only in-frame clones and omits some. The sample lists 100,000 to 150,000 clones; 80% to 90% were seen once. This record comes from a study of T cell responses to AZD1222 COVID-19 vaccine. The CDR3 totals 19 residues. With 1 base clipped from V and 8 bases from J, the junction kept 16 bases outside the gene matches. Germline CDR1 LGHNA, CDR2 YNFKEQ. The chain carries TRBV4-2 and TRBJ2-2; TRBD2 aligns across 10 bases. The sequencing here drew on peripheral blood, taken on day 0 of AZD1222 vaccination. The origin of this receptor is an adult in good health. The CDR3, as DNA: TGTGCCAGCAGCCAAGCGATTAAGGTGTCTAGCGGGAGTCGGGGGGAGCTGTTTTTT. Amino acids: CASSQAIKVSSGSRGELFF.